This TCR beta chain emerged from a study of cytomegalovirus exposure and HLA in healthy donors. Whole-study results and caveats: The authors reported that TCR beta sequences could predict HLA-A and HLA-B alleles. These predictions were accurate for most subjects in the first cohort. Rates of TCR association differed by HLA locus in a later analysis, with DRB1 highest and HLA-C lowest. Later analysis associated a missense DCLRE1C variant with TCR beta V- and J-gene trimming.

The CDR3 length is 13 residues. V was trimmed by 7 bases and J by 2 bases, leaving 9 bases between them. From germline, CDR1 is MNHEY and CDR2 SVGAGI. This clone has more than one count but fewer than ten. The antigen is undetermined. Primers for the PCR totalled 60 Vbeta and 13 Jbeta. Produced via immunoSEQ multiplex PCR; TCRdb's table is partial and in-frame only. Counted here are about 140,000 clones, roughly 80% occurring once; the ten biggest clones make up about 3%. The specimen was PBMCs. The origin of this receptor is a man aged 35-49 years in good health and CMV-seronegative. V gene TRBV6-5 combines with J gene TRBJ1-3; D unresolved. The CDR3 here is CASTPQTGNTIYF. The DNA of the CDR3 is TGTGCCAGCACCCCACAGACTGGAAACACCATATATTTT.